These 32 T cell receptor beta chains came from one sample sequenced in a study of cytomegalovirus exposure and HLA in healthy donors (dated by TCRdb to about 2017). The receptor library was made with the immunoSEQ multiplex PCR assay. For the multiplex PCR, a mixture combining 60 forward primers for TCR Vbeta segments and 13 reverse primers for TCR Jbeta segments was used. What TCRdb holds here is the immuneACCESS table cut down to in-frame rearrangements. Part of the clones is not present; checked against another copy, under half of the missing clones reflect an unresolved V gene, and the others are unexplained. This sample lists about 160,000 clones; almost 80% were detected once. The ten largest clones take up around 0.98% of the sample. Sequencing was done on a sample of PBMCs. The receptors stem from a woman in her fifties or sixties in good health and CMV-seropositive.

The CDR3 protein is CASSLVSGNEQFF. CDR3 bases: TGTGCCAGCAGCTTGGTCTCGGGGAATGAGCAGTTCTTC. This chain joins TRBV5-4 and TRBJ2-1, with a possible D match to TRBD2 (5 bases). The V and J ends lost 0 bases and 7 bases respectively, with 8 bases between them. CDR3 length: 13 amino acids. Germline assignment: CDR1 SGHNT and CDR2 YYREEE (reference sequence). Full variable domain (missing parts from reference TRBV5-4 and TRBJ2-1): ETGVTQSPTHLIKTRGQQVTLRCSSQSGHNTVSWYQQALGQGPQFIFQYYREEENGRGNFPPRFSGLQFPNYSSELNVNALELDDSALYLCASSLVSGNEQFFGPGTRLTVL.

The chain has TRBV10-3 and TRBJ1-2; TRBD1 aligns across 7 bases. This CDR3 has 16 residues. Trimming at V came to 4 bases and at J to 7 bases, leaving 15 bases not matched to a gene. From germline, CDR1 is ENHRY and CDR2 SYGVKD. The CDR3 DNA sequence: TGTGCCATCAGTGGAGTTAATCCTAAGGGGGCCGGTGGCTACACCTTC. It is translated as CAISGVNPKGAGGYTF.

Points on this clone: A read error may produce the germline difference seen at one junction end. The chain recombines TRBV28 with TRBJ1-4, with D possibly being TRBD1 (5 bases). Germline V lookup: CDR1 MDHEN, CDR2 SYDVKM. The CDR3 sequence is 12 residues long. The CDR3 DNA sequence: TGTGCCAGCAGCACCGGGCCCGCGACAGCCCATTTT. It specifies CASSTGPATAHF.

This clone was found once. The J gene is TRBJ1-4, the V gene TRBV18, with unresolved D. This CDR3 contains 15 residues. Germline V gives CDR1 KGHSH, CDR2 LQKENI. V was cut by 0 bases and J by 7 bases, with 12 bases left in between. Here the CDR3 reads CASSPPSSFGEKLFF. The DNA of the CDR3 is TGTGCCAGCTCACCACCATCGAGTTTTGGTGAAAAACTGTTTTTT.

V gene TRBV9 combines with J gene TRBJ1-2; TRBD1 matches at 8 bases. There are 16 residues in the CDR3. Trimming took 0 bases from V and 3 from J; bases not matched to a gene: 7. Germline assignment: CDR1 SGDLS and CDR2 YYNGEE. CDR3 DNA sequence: TGTGCCAGCAGCGTAGGACTGGACAGGGACGACTATGGCTACACCTTC. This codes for CASSVGLDRDDYGYTF.

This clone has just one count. The CDR3 loop is CASIGAGTEAFF. CDR3 sequence (DNA): TGTGCCAGCATAGGGGCGGGGACTGAAGCTTTCTTT. The chain combines TRBV2 with TRBJ1-1; a weak D match, TRBD1 (5 bases). Trimming removed 7 bases at V and 5 bases at J, with 11 bases between. The CDR3 contains 12 residues. Germline CDR1 SNHLY, CDR2 FYNNEI.

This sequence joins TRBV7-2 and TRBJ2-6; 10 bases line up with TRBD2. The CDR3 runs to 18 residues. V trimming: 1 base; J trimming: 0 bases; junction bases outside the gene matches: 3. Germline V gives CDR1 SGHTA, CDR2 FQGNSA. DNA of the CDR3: TGTGCCAGCAGCTTAGGAGCGGGGGGGAACTCTGGGGCCAACGTCCTGACTTTC. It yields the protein CASSLGAGGNSGANVLTF.

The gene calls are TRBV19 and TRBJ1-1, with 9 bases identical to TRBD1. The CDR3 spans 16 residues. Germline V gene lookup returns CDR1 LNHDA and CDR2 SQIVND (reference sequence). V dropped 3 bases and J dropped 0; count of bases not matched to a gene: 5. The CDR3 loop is CASSMGTGYMNTEAFF. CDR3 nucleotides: TGTGCCAGTAGTATGGGGACAGGGTACATGAACACTGAAGCTTTCTTT.

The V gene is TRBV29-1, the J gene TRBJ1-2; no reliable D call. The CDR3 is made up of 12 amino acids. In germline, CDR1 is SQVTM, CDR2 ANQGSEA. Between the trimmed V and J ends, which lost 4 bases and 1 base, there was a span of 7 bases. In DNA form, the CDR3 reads TGCAGCGTTGTCCTCCTTAACTATGGCTACACCTTC. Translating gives CSVVLLNYGYTF.

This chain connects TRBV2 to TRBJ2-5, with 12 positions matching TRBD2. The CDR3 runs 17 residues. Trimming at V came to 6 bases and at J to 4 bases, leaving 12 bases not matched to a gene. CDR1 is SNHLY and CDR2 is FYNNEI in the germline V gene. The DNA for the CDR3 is TGTGCCAGCAGGATACACGCTAGCGGGAGGGGGAGAGAGACCCAGTACTTC. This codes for CASRIHASGRGRETQYF.

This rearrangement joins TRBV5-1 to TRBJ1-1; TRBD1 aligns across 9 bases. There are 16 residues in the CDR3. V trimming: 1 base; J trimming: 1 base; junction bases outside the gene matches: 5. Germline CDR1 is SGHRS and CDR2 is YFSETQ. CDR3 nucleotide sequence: TGCGCCAGCAGCTTGCGGGGACAGGGAGCGAACACTGAAGCTTTCTTT. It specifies CASSLRGQGANTEAFF.

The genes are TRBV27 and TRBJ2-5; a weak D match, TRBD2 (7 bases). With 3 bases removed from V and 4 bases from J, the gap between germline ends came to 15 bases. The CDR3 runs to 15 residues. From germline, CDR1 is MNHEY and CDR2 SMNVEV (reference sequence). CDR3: CASSFSQGRGETQYF. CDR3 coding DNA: TGTGCCAGCAGTTTTAGTCAGGGGAGGGGAGAGACCCAGTACTTC.

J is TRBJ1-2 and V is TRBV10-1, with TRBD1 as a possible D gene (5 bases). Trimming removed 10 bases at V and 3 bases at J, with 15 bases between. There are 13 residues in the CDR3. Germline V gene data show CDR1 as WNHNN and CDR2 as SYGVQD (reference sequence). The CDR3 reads CATSQGQDYGYTF. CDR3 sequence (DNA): TGCGCCACTTCGCAGGGTCAGGACTATGGCTACACCTTC.

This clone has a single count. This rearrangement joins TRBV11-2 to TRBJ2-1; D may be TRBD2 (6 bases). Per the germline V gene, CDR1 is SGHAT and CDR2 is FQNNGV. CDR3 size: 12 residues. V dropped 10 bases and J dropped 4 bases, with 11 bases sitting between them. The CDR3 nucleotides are TGTGCCACCGGGACTCGATACAATGAGCAGTTCTTC. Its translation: CATGTRYNEQFF.

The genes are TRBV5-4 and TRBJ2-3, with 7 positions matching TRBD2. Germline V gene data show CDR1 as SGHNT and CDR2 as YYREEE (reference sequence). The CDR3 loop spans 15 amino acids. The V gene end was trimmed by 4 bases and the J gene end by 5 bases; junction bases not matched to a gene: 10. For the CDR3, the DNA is TGTGCCAGCAGCCTATCAGGGAGGGCTGGAGATACGCAGTATTTT. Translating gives CASSLSGRAGDTQYF. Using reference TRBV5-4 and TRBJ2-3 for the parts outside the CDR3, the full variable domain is ETGVTQSPTHLIKTRGQQVTLRCSSQSGHNTVSWYQQALGQGPQFIFQYYREEENGRGNFPPRFSGLQFPNYSSELNVNALELDDSALYLCASSLSGRAGDTQYFGPGTRLTVL.

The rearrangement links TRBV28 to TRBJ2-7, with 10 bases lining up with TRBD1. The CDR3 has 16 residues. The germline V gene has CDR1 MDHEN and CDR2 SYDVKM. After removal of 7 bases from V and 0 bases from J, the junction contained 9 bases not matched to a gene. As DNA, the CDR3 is TGTGCCAGCACTCCAAGAGGGACAGGGGCCTCCTACGAGCAGTACTTC. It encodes CASTPRGTGASYEQYF.

The CDR3 here is CASSLGTESNQPQHF. The CDR3 DNA reads TGTGCCAGCAGCTTGGGGACAGAGAGCAATCAGCCCCAGCATTTT. This rearrangement joins TRBV5-6 to TRBJ1-5, with TRBD1 as a possible D gene (6 bases). Trimming removed 0 bases at V and 1 base at J, with 8 bases between. This CDR3 contains 15 residues. Germline lookup yields CDR1 SGHDT and CDR2 YYEEEE.

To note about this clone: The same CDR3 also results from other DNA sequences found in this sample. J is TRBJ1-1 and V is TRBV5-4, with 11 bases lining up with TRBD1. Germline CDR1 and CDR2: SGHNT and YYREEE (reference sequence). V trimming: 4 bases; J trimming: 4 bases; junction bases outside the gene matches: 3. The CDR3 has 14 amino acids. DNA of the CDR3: TGTGCCAGCAGCCTCGGGACAGGGGGCACTGAAGCTTTCTTT. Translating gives CASSLGTGGTEAFF.

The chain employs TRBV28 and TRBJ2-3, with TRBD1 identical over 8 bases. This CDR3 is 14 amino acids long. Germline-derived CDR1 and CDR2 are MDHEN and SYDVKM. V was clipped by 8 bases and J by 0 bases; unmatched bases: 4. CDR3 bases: TGTGCCAGCCTGGACAGGGTTAGCACAGATACGCAGTATTTT. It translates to CASLDRVSTDTQYF.

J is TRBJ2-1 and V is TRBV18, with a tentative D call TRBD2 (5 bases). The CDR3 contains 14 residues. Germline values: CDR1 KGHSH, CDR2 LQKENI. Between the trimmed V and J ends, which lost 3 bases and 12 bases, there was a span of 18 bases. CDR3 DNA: TGTGCCAGCTCACCTTTGAGCGGCGGCCATGGGCAGTTCTTC. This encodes CASSPLSGGHGQFF.

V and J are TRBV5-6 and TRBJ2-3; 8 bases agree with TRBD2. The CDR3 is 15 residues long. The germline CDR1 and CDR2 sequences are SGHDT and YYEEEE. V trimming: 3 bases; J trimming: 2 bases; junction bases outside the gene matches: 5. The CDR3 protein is CASSWRRGATDTQYF. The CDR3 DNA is TGTGCCAGCAGCTGGCGGCGGGGGGCCACAGATACGCAGTATTTT.

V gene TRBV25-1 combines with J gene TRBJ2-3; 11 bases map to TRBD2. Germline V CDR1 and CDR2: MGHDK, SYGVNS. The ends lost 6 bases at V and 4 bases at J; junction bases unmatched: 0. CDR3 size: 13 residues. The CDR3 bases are TGTGCCAGCAGACTAGCGGGAGCAGATACGCAGTATTTT. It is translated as CASRLAGADTQYF.

As DNA, the CDR3 is TGCAGCGTAGTAAGGGGGTCAGGCTACACCTTC. It translates to CSVVRGSGYTF. This rearrangement joins TRBV29-1 to TRBJ1-2, with D possibly TRBD1 on 6 matching bases. This CDR3 contains 11 residues. V was cut by 6 bases and J by 8 bases, with 13 bases left in between. The germline V gene has CDR1 SQVTM and CDR2 ANQGSEA.

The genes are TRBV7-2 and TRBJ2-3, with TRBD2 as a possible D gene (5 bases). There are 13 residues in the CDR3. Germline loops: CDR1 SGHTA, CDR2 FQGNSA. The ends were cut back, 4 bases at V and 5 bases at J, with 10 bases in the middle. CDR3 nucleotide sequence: TGTGCCAGCAGCTACGCTCGGGGAGATACGCAGTATTTT. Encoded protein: CASSYARGDTQYF.

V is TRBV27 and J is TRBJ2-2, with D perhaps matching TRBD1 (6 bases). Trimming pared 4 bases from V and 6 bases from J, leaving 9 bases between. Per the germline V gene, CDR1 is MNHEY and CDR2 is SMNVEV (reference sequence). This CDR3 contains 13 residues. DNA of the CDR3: TGTGCCAGCAGTTGGGGGCGGGCCGGGGAGCTGTTTTTT. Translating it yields CASSWGRAGELFF.

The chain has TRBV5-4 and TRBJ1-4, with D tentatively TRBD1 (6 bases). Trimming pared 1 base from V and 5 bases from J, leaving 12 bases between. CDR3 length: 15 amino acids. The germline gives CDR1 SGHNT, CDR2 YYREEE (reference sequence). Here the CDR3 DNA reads TGTGCCAGCAGCTTGAAGGACAGCCTGAATGAAAAACTGTTTTTT. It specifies CASSLKDSLNEKLFF. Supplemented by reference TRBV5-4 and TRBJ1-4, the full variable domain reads ETGVTQSPTHLIKTRGQQVTLRCSSQSGHNTVSWYQQALGQGPQFIFQYYREEENGRGNFPPRFSGLQFPNYSSELNVNALELDDSALYLCASSLKDSLNEKLFFGSGTQLSVL.

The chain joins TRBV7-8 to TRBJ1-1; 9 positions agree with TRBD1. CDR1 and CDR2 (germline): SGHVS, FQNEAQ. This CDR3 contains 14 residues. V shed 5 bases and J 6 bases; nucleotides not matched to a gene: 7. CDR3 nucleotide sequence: TGTGCCAGCAGCATAGGACAGGGGATGGCTGAAGCTTTCTTT. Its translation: CASSIGQGMAEAFF.

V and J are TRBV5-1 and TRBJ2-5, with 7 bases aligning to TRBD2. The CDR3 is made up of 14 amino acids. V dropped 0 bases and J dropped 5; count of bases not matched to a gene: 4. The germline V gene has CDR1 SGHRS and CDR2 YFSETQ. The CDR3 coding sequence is TGCGCCAGCAGCTTGGACCTCGGGGGGGAGACCCAGTACTTC. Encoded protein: CASSLDLGGETQYF.

The CDR3 DNA is TGTGCCAGCAGTCCTGCCGGCGGGGACACTGAAGCTTTCTTT. The encoded protein is CASSPAGGDTEAFF. The rearrangement uses TRBV6-6 and TRBJ1-1, with D hard to call. CDR1 is MNHNY, CDR2 SVGAGI, per germline (reference sequence). Trimming removed 5 bases from V and 3 bases from J, with 13 bases in between. This CDR3 has 14 residues.

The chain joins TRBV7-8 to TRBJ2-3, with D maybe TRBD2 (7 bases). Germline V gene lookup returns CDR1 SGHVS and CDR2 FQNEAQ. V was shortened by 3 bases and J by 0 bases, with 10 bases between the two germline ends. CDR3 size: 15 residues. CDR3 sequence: CASSFGGPSTDTQYF. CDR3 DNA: TGTGCCAGCAGCTTCGGGGGGCCGAGCACAGATACGCAGTATTTT.

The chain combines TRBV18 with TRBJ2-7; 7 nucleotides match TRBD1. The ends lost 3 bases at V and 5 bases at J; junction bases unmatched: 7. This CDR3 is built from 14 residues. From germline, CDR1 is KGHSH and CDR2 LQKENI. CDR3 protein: CASSPRQGGDEQYF. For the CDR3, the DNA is TGTGCCAGCTCACCCCGACAGGGTGGAGACGAGCAGTACTTC.

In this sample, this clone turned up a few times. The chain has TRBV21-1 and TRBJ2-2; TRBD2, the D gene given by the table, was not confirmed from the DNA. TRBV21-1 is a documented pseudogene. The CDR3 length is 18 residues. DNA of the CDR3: TGTGCCAGCAGCAAAGAGTCGCTAGCGGGGTATCACACCGGGGAGCTGTTTTTT. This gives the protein CASSKESLAGYHTGELFF.